This TCR beta chain was profiled in a study of CD8 T cells in ankylosing spondylitis. Study-level findings and limits: Disease-linked clones reportedly showed significant enrichment in matched ankylosing spondylitis synovial fluid. A TCR beta motif of under ten highly homologous variants seemed to mark ankylosing spondylitis blood.

TCR beta libraries were made by quantitative 5'-RACE with molecular barcodes. TCRdb reprocessed the 5' RACE reads with MiXCR, giving one entry per CDR3 protein. Of about 42,000 distinct CDR3 sequences in the sample, more than 3% were seen once. This clonotype was observed at least ten times. Its antigen is currently unknown. Germline assignment: CDR1 SGDLS and CDR2 YYNGEE. V was pared by 3 bases and J by 3 bases, with 15 bases between. The CDR3 has 16 amino acids. The sequence derives from a female donor with ankylosing spondylitis or in good health (not recorded which). The sample consisted of blood, either unsorted or a sorted T cell fraction (not recorded which). The chain couples TRBV9 to TRBJ1-4; weak D call: TRBD1 (6 bases). In DNA form, the CDR3 reads TGTGCCAGCAGCGCCTTCCAGGGGATGCCTAATGAAAAACTGTTTTTT. Translating gives CASSAFQGMPNEKLFF.